This paragraph covers one T cell receptor (beta chain) sequence. Assay used: immunoSEQ multiplex PCR; TCRdb lists only in-frame clones, some missing. The table shows some 200,000 clones, with approximately 80% occurring only once. The sample is drawn from a study of blood T cell repertoires in COVID-19. The V end was cut by 10 bases, the J end by 3 bases, with 16 bases between. The CDR3 is 13 amino acids. Germline V gives CDR1 MDHEN, CDR2 SYDVKM. The chain joins TRBV28 to TRBJ2-7; D is perhaps TRBD2 (6 bases). The sequencing sample was made of peripheral blood. This receptor was taken from a human donor in a cohort sampled during active COVID-19. Here the CDR3 DNA reads TGTGCCACCTTTTCGGCTAGCGACTACGAGCAGTACTTC. Its translation: CATFSASDYEQYF.